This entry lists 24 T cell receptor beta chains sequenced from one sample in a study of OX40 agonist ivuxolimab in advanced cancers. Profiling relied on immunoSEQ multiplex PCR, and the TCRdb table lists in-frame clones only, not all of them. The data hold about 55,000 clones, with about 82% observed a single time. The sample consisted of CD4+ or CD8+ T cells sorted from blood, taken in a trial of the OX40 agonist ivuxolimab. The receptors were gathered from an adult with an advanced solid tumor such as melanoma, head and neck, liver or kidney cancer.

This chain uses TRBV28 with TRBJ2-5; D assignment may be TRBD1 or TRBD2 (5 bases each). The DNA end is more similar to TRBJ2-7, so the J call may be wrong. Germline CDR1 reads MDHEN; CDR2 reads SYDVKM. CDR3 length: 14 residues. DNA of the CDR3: TGTGCCAGCGGAATGGGACGGACAACCTACGAGCAGTACTTC. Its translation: CASGMGRTTYEQYF.

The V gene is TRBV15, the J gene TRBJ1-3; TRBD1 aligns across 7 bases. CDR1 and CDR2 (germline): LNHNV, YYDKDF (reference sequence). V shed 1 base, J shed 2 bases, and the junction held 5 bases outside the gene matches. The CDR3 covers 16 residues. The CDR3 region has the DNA TGTGCCACCAGCAGAGCGCAGGGGGTTACTGGAAACACCATATATTTT. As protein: CATSRAQGVTGNTIYF.

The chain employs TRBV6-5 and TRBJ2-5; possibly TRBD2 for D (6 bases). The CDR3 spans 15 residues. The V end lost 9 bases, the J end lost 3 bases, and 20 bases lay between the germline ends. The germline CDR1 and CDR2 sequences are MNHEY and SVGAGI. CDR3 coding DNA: TGTGCCAGTTTCCGGGACTTAGGCGCCAAAGAGACCCAGTACTTC. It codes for CASFRDLGAKETQYF.

CDR3 coding DNA: TGTGCCAGCAGGGTACATCCTGAAAAACTGTTTTTT. Protein product: CASRVHPEKLFF. The V call is TRBV2, the J call TRBJ1-4; D gene unclear. Deletions cut 6 bases from V and 7 bases from J, with 9 bases between. The CDR3 spans 12 residues. Germline CDR1 is SNHLY and CDR2 is FYNNEI.

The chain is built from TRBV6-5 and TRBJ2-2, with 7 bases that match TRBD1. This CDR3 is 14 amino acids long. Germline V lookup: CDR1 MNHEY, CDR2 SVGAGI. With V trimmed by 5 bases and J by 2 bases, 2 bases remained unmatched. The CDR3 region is CASSRDRNTGELFF. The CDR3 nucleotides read TGTGCCAGCAGTAGGGACAGAAACACCGGGGAGCTGTTTTTT.

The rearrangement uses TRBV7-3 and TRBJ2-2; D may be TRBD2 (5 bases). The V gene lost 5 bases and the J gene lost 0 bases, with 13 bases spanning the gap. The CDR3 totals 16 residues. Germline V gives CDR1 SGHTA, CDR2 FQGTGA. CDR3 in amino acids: CASSLNPGTNTGELFF. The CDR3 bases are TGTGCCAGCAGCCTAAACCCCGGGACGAACACCGGGGAGCTGTTTTTT. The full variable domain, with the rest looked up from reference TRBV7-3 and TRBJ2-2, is GAGVSQTPSNKVTEKGKYVELRCDPISGHTALYWYRQSLGQGPEFLIYFQGTGAADDSGLPNDRFFAVRPEGSVSTLKIQRTERGDSAVYLCASSLNPGTNTGELFFGEGSRLTVL.

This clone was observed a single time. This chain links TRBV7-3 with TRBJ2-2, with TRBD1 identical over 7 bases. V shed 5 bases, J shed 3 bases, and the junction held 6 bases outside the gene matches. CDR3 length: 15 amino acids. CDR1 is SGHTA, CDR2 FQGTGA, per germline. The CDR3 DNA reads TGTGCCAGCAGCCTCCGGGACAGTTACACCGGGGAGCTGTTTTTT. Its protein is CASSLRDSYTGELFF.

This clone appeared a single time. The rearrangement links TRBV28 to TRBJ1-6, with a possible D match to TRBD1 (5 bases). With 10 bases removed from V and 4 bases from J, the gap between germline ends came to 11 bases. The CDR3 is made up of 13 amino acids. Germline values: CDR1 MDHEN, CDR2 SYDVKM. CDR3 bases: TGTGCCACCCGGCAGGGATATAATTCACCCCTCCACTTT. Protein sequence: CATRQGYNSPLHF. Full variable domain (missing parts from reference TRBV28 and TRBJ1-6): DVKVTQSSRYLVKRTGEKVFLECVQDMDHENMFWYRQDPGLGLRLIYFSYDVKMKEKGDIPEGYSVSREKKERFSLILESASTNQTSMYLCATRQGYNSPLHFGNGTRLTVT.

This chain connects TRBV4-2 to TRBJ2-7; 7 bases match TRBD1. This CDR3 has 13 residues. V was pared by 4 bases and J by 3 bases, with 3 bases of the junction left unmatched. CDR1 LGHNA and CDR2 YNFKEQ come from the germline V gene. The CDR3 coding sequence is TGTGCCAGCAGCCGGGACAGCCACTACGAGCAGTACTTC. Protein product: CASSRDSHYEQYF.

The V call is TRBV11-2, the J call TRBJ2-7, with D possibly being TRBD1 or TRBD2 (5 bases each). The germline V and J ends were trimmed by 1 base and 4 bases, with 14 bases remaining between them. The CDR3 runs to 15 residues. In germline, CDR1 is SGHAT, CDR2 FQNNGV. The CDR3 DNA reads TGTGCCAGCAGCTTAGGGGACGGTAGCGCATACGAGCAGTACTTC. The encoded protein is CASSLGDGSAYEQYF.

The CDR3: CASSPYRVKDQPQHF. The CDR3 nucleotides read TGTGCCAGCAGCCCTTACAGGGTGAAAGATCAGCCCCAGCATTTT. The genes are TRBV7-8 and TRBJ1-5, with a weak D call TRBD1 (6 bases). CDR3 length: 15 residues. The V gene lost 5 bases and the J gene lost 5 bases, with 16 bases spanning the gap. CDR1 and CDR2 (germline): SGHVS, FQNEAQ. Using reference TRBV7-8 and TRBJ1-5 for the parts outside the CDR3, the full variable domain is GAGVSQSPRYKVAKRGQDVALRCDPISGHVSLFWYQQALGQGPEFLTYFQNEAQLDKSGLPSDRFFAERPEGSVSTLKIQRTQQEDSAVYLCASSPYRVKDQPQHFGDGTRLSIL.

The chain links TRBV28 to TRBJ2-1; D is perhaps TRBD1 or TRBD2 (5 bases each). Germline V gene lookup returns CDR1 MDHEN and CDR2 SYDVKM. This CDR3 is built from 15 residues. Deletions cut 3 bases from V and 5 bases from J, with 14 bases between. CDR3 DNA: TGTGCCAGCAGTTTTATCCAACGGGACCACAATGAGCAGTTCTTC. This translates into CASSFIQRDHNEQFF.

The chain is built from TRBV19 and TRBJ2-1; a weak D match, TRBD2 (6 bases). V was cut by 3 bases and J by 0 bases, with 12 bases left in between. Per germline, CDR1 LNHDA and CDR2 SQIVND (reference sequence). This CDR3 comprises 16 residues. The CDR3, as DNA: TGTGCCAGTAGTATGTTGGCGGGGAGCTCCTACAATGAGCAGTTCTTC. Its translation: CASSMLAGSSYNEQFF.

The CDR3 nucleotides read TGTGCCAGCAGCTTACGGGCTAGCGGACCAGAGACCCAGTACTTC. Translating it yields CASSLRASGPETQYF. The chain joins TRBV7-3 to TRBJ2-5; 7 bases are a match to TRBD2. CDR3 size: 15 residues. Looked up from germline, CDR1 is SGHTA and CDR2 is FQGTGA. V lost 2 bases to trimming and J lost 4 bases; unmatched junction nucleotides: 7. The full variable domain, its missing parts supplied by reference TRBV7-3 and TRBJ2-5, is GAGVSQTPSNKVTEKGKYVELRCDPISGHTALYWYRQSLGQGPEFLIYFQGTGAADDSGLPNDRFFAVRPEGSVSTLKIQRTERGDSAVYLCASSLRASGPETQYFGPGTRLLVL.

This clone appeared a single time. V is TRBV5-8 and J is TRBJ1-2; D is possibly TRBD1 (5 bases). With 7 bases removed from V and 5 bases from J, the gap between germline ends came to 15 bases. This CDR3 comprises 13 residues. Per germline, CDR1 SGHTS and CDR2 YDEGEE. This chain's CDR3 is CASGKGRSYGYTF. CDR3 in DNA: TGTGCCAGCGGAAAGGGACGGAGTTATGGCTACACCTTC.

The CDR3 DNA sequence: TGTGCCAGCTCAGAAGGCAGGGATCAGCCCCAGCATTTT. Protein product: CASSEGRDQPQHF. The chain couples TRBV18 to TRBJ1-5; D is possibly TRBD1 (5 bases). V gave up 5 bases and J gave up 5 bases, with 10 bases separating them. The CDR3 is 13 residues long. Looked up from germline, CDR1 is KGHSH and CDR2 is LQKENI. Using reference TRBV18 and TRBJ1-5 for the parts outside the CDR3, the full variable domain is NAGVMQNPRHLVRRRGQEARLRCSPMKGHSHVYWYRQLPEEGLKFMVYLQKENIIDESGMPKERFSAEFPKEGPSILRIQQVVRGDSAAYFCASSEGRDQPQHFGDGTRLSIL.

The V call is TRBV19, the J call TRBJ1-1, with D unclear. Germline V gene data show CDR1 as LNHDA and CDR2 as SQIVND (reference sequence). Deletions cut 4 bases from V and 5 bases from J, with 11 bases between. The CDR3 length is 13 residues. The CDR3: CASSSTWGTEAFF. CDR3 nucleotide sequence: TGTGCCAGTAGTAGTACCTGGGGAACTGAAGCTTTCTTT.

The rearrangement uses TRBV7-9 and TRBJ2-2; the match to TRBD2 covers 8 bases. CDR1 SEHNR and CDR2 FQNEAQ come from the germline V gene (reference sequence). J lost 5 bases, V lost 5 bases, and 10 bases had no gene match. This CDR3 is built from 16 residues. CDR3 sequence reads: CASSPGGGRWTGELFF. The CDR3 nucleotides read TGTGCCAGCAGCCCAGGCGGGGGGAGATGGACCGGGGAGCTGTTTTTT. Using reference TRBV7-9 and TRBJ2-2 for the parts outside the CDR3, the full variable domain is DTGVSQNPRHKITKRGQNVTFRCDPISEHNRLYWYRQTLGQGPEFLTYFQNEAQLEKSRLLSDRFSAERPKGSFSTLEIQRTEQGDSAMYLCASSPGGGRWTGELFFGEGSRLTVL.

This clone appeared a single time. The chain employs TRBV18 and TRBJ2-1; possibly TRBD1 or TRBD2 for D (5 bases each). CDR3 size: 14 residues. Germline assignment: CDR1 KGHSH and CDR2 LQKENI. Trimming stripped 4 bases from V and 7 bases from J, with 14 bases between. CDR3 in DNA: TGTGCCAGCTCACAAACCACCGAGGGGAATGAGCAGTTCTTC. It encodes CASSQTTEGNEQFF.

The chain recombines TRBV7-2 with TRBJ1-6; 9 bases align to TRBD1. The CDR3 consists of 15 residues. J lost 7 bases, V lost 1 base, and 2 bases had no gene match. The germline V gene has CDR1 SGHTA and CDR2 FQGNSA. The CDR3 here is CASSLEGTGNSPLHF. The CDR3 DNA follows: TGTGCCAGCAGCTTAGAGGGGACAGGGAATTCACCCCTCCACTTT.

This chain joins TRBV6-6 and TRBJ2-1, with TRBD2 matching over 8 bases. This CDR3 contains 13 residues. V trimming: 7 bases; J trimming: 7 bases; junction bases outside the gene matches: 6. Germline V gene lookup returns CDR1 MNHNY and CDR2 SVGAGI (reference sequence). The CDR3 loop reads CASTQGGRNEQFF. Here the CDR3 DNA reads TGTGCCAGCACCCAGGGCGGGAGGAATGAGCAGTTCTTC.

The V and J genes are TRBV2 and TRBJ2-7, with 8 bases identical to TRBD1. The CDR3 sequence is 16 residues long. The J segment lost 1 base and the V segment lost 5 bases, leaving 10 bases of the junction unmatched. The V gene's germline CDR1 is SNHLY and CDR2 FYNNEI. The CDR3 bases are TGTGCCAGCAGTACGGACAGGGCTGGCGTATCCTACGAGCAGTACTTC. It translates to CASSTDRAGVSYEQYF.

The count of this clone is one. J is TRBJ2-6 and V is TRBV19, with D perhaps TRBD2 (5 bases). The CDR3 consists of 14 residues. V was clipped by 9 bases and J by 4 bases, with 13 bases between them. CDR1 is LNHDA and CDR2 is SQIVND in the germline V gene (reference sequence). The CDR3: CASGGREGANVLTF. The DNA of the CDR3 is TGTGCCAGCGGAGGAAGGGAGGGGGCCAACGTCCTGACTTTC.

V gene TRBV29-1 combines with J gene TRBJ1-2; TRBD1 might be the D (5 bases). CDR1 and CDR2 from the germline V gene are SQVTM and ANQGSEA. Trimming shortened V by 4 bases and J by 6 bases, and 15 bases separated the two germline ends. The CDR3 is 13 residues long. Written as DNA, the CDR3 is TGCAGCGTTGGAGATGTGAGGGGACATGGCTACACCTTC. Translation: CSVGDVRGHGYTF.